This record concerns one T cell receptor (beta chain) sequence. Its recognized antigen is unknown. Per-nucleotide qualities are absent, and no much larger clonotype sits a single base away. This sample was taken from a study of blood T cell repertoires in COVID-19 (dated by TCRdb to 2020 to 2022). With respect to the entire study: Collaborator samples came from the United States, Italy and Spain and covered acute and convalescent phases of COVID-19. The material from the prospective study consisted of cDNA or gDNA derived from T cells, B-cell-depleted T cells, or PBMCs. Subjects who had been exposed to COVID-19, were actively infected with it, or had recovered from it provided the deeply sampled blood TCRbeta repertoires that made up the dataset. The repertoires were made available in a free public database intended to serve as a resource for research on the immune response to SARS-CoV-2. Samples came from the ongoing ImmuneRACE study (first 160 participants) plus 1,254 subjects from 6 global collaborators. A de-identified subject ID, COVID-19 status, age in years and sex were almost always included in the sample metadata. Where HLA class I and class II types were available, the types were taken from metadata supplied by the sample provider, not from assay-based typing. General study outcomes and caveats: The amount of clinical and demographic metadata varied by source and participant and was provided uncurated.

TCRbeta CDR3 regions were amplified from genomic DNA by means of the immunoSEQ Assay, a bias-controlled multiplex PCR. In the authors' own workflow: The number of nucleated cells in each sample was estimated from the amplification of reference gene primers within the assay. To quantify the absolute abundance of each unique TCRbeta CDR3 rearrangement, sequence reads were collapsed and filtered. For each sample, productive Simpson clonality was calculated by taking the square root of Simpson's diversity index across productive rearrangements. This immuneACCESS table, as held by TCRdb, lists in-frame sequences with V and J called but not all clones. Of the missing ones, under half trace to an unresolved V gene in checked studies; the others have no known cause. D and trimming were read from the DNA, whereas the V and J calls and clone size are those reported in that table. For this sample there are about 240,000 clones; around nine tenths appear just once. The top ten constitute 8.8% of the sample.

The junction shows trimming of 6 bases on V and 9 bases on J, and the gene matches do not reach 11 bases of it. The germline V gene (reference sequence) specifies LNHDA as CDR1 and SQIVND as CDR2. Inclusive of the bounding cysteine and phenylalanine, the CDR3 is 14 residues long. Only the CDR3 part of the read is kept: 42 bases, read in frame from the first base. Participants in the prospective study were aged roughly 18 to 89 years, lived in 20 to 30 United States geographic areas, and enrolled through a virtual design. In the prospective study, participants were assigned to cohorts based on the clinical history participants reported in a screening survey and a study questionnaire. Recovered participants in ImmuneRACE Cohort 3 were defined as having two consecutive negative NP/OP PCR tests, clearance from a healthcare professional, or resolution of symptoms. Each participant in the prospective study had whole blood, serum and a nasopharyngeal or oropharyngeal swab collected by mobile phlebotomists. Prospective study participants could optionally give additional blood draws and questionnaires over an approximately two-month period. Prospective study blood samples were shipped either frozen or at room temperature before DNA extraction.

The receptor's source is a man aged 35 to 55 who had recovered from COVID-19. The source material was PBMCs or T cells enriched from blood (not recorded which). The sequence links TRBV19 to TRBJ1-1; TRBD1 lines up with 9 middle nucleotides. The CDR3 protein sequence reads: CASSPWDRVVKAFF. The DNA sequence reads TGTGCCAGTAGCCCCTGGGACAGGGTAGTAAAAGCTTTCTTT.